This T cell receptor beta chain is drawn from a study of cytomegalovirus exposure and HLA in healthy donors (dated 2017 in TCRdb). A note on the overall study: According to a later analysis, the roughly 120 validation repertoires were produced on the same platform as the approximately 690 repertoires of the first cohort. The study aimed to test whether cataloging public T cell receptors could reveal signatures of past pathogen exposure. A separate validation cohort of 100 to 150 different subjects was used in addition to the approximately 610-subject first cohort. To predict cytomegalovirus infection status, the study brought together high-throughput TCR immunosequencing, statistical association of individual TCRs with disease status, and machine learning. Study-level results and caveats: The study gave a list of roughly 150 TCR beta chains associated with cytomegalovirus. It was suggested by the authors that the approach could potentially be generalized to other disease states and immunological phenotypes. In vitro tests confirmed that three of the cytomegalovirus-associated TCR beta chains recognize cytomegalovirus antigens. A later analysis found that TCRs clustered in the first cohort also tended to co-occur in the approximately 120 validation repertoires, with 94% of cluster scores above 0. In both the original and validation cohorts, the classifier was reported to diagnose cytomegalovirus status with high specificity and sensitivity. A later analysis had no HLA typing for the validation cohort, so co-occurrence there was scored across all 110 or so repertoires. Across donors, most TCR sequences were observed very rarely, whereas some public TCRs were present in many individuals.

Donors formed part of the validation cohort, which comprised some 120 subjects and was distinct from the first cohort of 666 subjects. On this clone: Which antigen it targets is not known. Base qualities were left out, and no much larger clone turns up one base away.

Library prep was done by the immunoSEQ multiplex PCR assay. The study's processing was this. To diagnose cytomegalovirus status from the catalog of TCR beta chain sequences, a statistical classification framework was built. The source is immuneACCESS, and TCRdb retained only in-frame sequences with V and J called. Part of the clones is not carried over; for the studies checked, unresolved V genes explain less than half of this, and the remainder is unexplained. That table furnishes V, J and clone size, whereas the DNA furnished D and trimming. Present in this sample are approximately 270,000 clones, around 85% of which were seen just once. Jointly, the top ten make up 0.9% to 1.1% of the sample. Relative to germline, V is 1 base shorter and J is 6 bases shorter, with 16 bases between their ends. The CDR3 sequence holds 15 residues, the cysteine and phenylalanine included. CDR3 DNA is the only sequence kept; it has 45 bases, read in frame from the first base. Via the germline V gene, CDR1 is SGHTA and CDR2 FQGNSA.

This sequence was found in a woman aged 18-29 years in good health and CMV-seronegative. The chain is made from TRBV7-2 and TRBJ2-7, and perhaps TRBD1 as D gene, on 6 matching bases. The sequenced material came from PBMCs. This receptor carries the CDR3 CASSLGPLTGTEQYF. At the DNA level, the sequence is TGTGCCAGCAGCTTAGGACCCCTCACAGGGACCGAGCAGTACTTC.